A single T cell receptor beta chain is shown here with its context. Its specificity is unknown. CDR1 is SQVTM, CDR2 ANQGSEA, per germline. The CDR3 has 13 residues. Trimming removed 4 bases from V and 5 bases from J, with 12 bases in between. The sample comes from a study of T cell responses to AZD1222 COVID-19 vaccine. Study context: Doses given second, at about 4 or about 12 weeks, were pooled.

Libraries were prepared by immunoSEQ multiplex PCR; TCRdb keeps only in-frame clonotypes and omits some of them. The table records fewer than 150,000 clones, over 90% of them present only once. Broader study findings: With dominance at 160-218 and 743-854, vaccine-associated CD4 TCRs spanned spike. Repertoires were sampled only after the peak T cell response.

Sequenced material: peripheral blood, taken on day 0 of AZD1222 vaccination. The TCR comes from an adult in good health. The rearrangement uses TRBV29-1 and TRBJ1-5, with a possible D match to TRBD1 (5 bases). This chain's CDR3 is CSVAGTRDQPQHF. In nucleotides, the CDR3 is TGCAGCGTTGCAGGGACGAGGGATCAGCCCCAGCATTTT.